A single sample gave rise to the 26 T cell receptor beta chains below, sequenced in a study of blood T cell repertoires in COVID-19 (dated by TCRdb to the early 2020s). The library came from the immunoSEQ multiplex PCR assay. In TCRdb, the immuneACCESS table is reduced to in-frame sequences with V and J assigned. These tables do not hold every clone; where another copy was compared, an unresolved V gene accounts for under half, and the others remain unexplained. Here the sample has just over 350,000 clones; over 75% occur a single time. The top ten hold 2.5% to 3.5% of the sample. Material for sequencing was PBMCs or T cells enriched from blood (not recorded which). The source of these receptors is a woman in her 30s who had recovered from COVID-19.

The rearrangement links TRBV5-4 to TRBJ2-1; 7 bases match TRBD1. V gave up 2 bases and J gave up 2 bases; unmatched junction bases: 4. CDR1 and CDR2 (germline): SGHNT, YYREEE (reference sequence). The CDR3 is 15 amino acids. CDR3 loop: CASSFAGGTYNEQFF. The CDR3 nucleotides read TGTGCCAGCAGCTTCGCAGGGGGTACCTACAATGAGCAGTTCTTC. The full variable domain, in which reference TRBV5-4 and TRBJ2-1 provide the parts outside the CDR3, is ETGVTQSPTHLIKTRGQQVTLRCSSQSGHNTVSWYQQALGQGPQFIFQYYREEENGRGNFPPRFSGLQFPNYSSELNVNALELDDSALYLCASSFAGGTYNEQFFGPGTRLTVL.

The chain employs TRBV5-1 and TRBJ2-7; D not certain. The V gene's germline CDR1 is SGHRS and CDR2 YFSETQ. The CDR3 runs to 14 residues. Trimming removed 4 bases at V and 0 bases at J, with 11 bases between. The CDR3 bases are TGCGCCAGCAGCCTCCTGGCCCCCTCCTACGAGCAGTACTTC. Protein: CASSLLAPSYEQYF.

This clone was seen only a few times. V usage is TRBV5-1 and J usage is TRBJ2-1, with TRBD1 identical over 7 bases. V trimming: 3 bases; J trimming: 9 bases; junction bases outside the gene matches: 9. The CDR3 loop spans 14 amino acids. Germline lookup yields CDR1 SGHRS and CDR2 YFSETQ. CDR3: CASSSRPDRAEQFF. In DNA, the CDR3 is TGCGCCAGCAGCTCCCGGCCCGACAGGGCTGAGCAGTTCTTC.

This clone occurred once. The chain uses TRBV7-2 and TRBJ2-7; 8 bases are a match to TRBD2. This CDR3 is built from 14 residues. Trimming took 3 bases from V and 3 from J; bases not matched to a gene: 4. Germline values: CDR1 SGHTA, CDR2 FQGNSA. CDR3 in DNA: TGTGCCAGCAGCTTCGCGGGAGGACGCTACGAGCAGTACTTC. Its protein is CASSFAGGRYEQYF.

This sequence joins TRBV2 and TRBJ1-4; possibly TRBD1 for D (5 bases). Trimming removed 0 bases at V and 8 bases at J, with 10 bases between. The germline CDR1 and CDR2 sequences are SNHLY and FYNNEI. CDR3 length: 14 amino acids. The CDR3 is CASSEAGVGEKLFF. CDR3 in DNA: TGTGCCAGCAGTGAAGCAGGGGTAGGCGAAAAACTGTTTTTT.

The chain employs TRBV5-1 and TRBJ2-7, with D perhaps TRBD1 (5 bases). The CDR3 is 14 amino acids. Germline values: CDR1 SGHRS, CDR2 YFSETQ. The V and J ends lost 3 bases and 3 bases respectively, with 13 bases between them. In nucleotides, the CDR3 is TGCGCCAGCAGCTGGACGCTAGGGGTCTACGAGCAGTACTTC. Encoded protein: CASSWTLGVYEQYF. The whole variable domain, remainder taken from reference TRBV5-1 and TRBJ2-7, is KAGVTQTPRYLIKTRGQQVTLSCSPISGHRSVSWYQQTPGQGLQFLFEYFSETQRNKGNFPGRFSGRQFSNSRSEMNVSTLELGDSALYLCASSWTLGVYEQYFGPGTRLTVT.

The chain joins TRBV30 to TRBJ1-3; 7 positions agree with TRBD1. Germline V gene data show CDR1 as GTSNPN and CDR2 as SVGIG (reference sequence). V trimming: 1 base; J trimming: 1 base; junction bases outside the gene matches: 7. This CDR3 has 16 amino acids. DNA for the CDR3: TGTGCCTGGAGTGAAATGGTACAGGGGTCTGGAAACACCATATATTTT. This gives the protein CAWSEMVQGSGNTIYF.

The genes are TRBV9 and TRBJ1-2, with 11 bases matching TRBD1. Germline V lookup: CDR1 SGDLS, CDR2 YYNGEE. This CDR3 comprises 14 residues. V lost 5 bases, J lost 8 bases, and 8 bases stayed unmatched. The CDR3 DNA reads as TGTGCCAGCAGTGGGGACAGGGGGGGGCGGGGCTACACCTTC. This codes for CASSGDRGGRGYTF.

This chain joins TRBV5-4 and TRBJ2-5; a possible D gene is TRBD1 (5 bases). Germline lookup yields CDR1 SGHNT and CDR2 YYREEE (reference sequence). The CDR3 consists of 16 residues. The V end was cut by 0 bases, the J end by 5 bases, with 17 bases between. CDR3 nucleotide sequence: TGTGCCAGCAGCTTGGCCCCCGGCCAGGGCCGCGAGACCCAGTACTTC. Translation: CASSLAPGQGRETQYF.

This chain joins TRBV2 and TRBJ1-4; D unclear. Germline lookup yields CDR1 SNHLY and CDR2 FYNNEI. V was cut by 7 bases and J by 0 bases, with 9 bases left in between. The CDR3 spans 14 residues. The CDR3 DNA is TGTGCCAGCACTCAGGTTGCAACTAATGAAAAACTGTTTTTT. Protein sequence: CASTQVATNEKLFF.

This chain links TRBV13 with TRBJ2-7, with 10 bases that match TRBD2. The CDR3 runs 15 residues. Germline CDR1 is PRHDT and CDR2 is FYEKMQ (reference sequence). Trimming took 4 bases from V and 9 from J; bases not matched to a gene: 12. The CDR3 DNA reads as TGTGCCAGCAGCTCGTCTAGCGGGAGCCCCGTATGGCAGTACTTC. This codes for CASSSSSGSPVWQYF.

CDR3 in amino acids: CASSLWGRGLGNGYTF. The DNA of the CDR3 is TGTGCCAGCAGTTTGTGGGGTAGGGGGCTTGGGAATGGCTACACCTTC. V gene TRBV28 combines with J gene TRBJ1-2; 7 bases line up with TRBD1. The CDR3 extends over 16 amino acids. With V trimmed by 3 bases and J by 6 bases, 13 bases remained unmatched. Germline V gene lookup returns CDR1 MDHEN and CDR2 SYDVKM.

V usage is TRBV28 and J usage is TRBJ2-3; 10 bases fit TRBD2. The CDR3 consists of 18 residues. CDR1 and CDR2 from the germline V gene are MDHEN and SYDVKM. Trimming removed 1 base from V and 2 bases from J; junction bases left unmatched: 9. The DNA for the CDR3 is TGTGCCAGCAGTTTATTAAAGCAAGCGGGGGGGTCCACAGATACGCAGTATTTT. Amino acids: CASSLLKQAGGSTDTQYF.

The chain is built from TRBV5-4 and TRBJ1-6; 7 bases line up with TRBD1. The germline CDR1 and CDR2 sequences are SGHNT and YYREEE (reference sequence). This CDR3 has 14 residues. V gave up 6 bases and J gave up 7 bases; unmatched junction bases: 7. CDR3 amino acids: CASTSGTDNSPLHF. CDR3 in DNA: TGTGCCAGCACCTCTGGGACAGACAATTCACCCCTCCACTTT. The variable domain in full, with the rest retrieved from reference TRBV5-4 and TRBJ1-6, is ETGVTQSPTHLIKTRGQQVTLRCSSQSGHNTVSWYQQALGQGPQFIFQYYREEENGRGNFPPRFSGLQFPNYSSELNVNALELDDSALYLCASTSGTDNSPLHFGNGTRLTVT.

The chain links TRBV21-1 to TRBJ2-7; TRBD2, as called in the table, went unchecked against the DNA. TRBV21-1 counts as a pseudogene. The CDR3 contains 15 residues. The CDR3 is CATETSGGVVYEQYF. In nucleotides, the CDR3 is TGTGCCACCGAGACTAGCGGGGGGGTTGTCTACGAGCAGTACTTC.

The CDR3 loop is CASSLRDGELFF. The CDR3 coding sequence is TGTGCCAGCAGCTTACGAGACGGGGAGCTGTTTTTT. The gene calls are TRBV11-3 and TRBJ2-2; D remains unclear. Germline CDR1 is SGHNT and CDR2 is YENEEA. V dropped 2 bases and J dropped 7 bases, with 5 bases sitting between them. The CDR3 contains 12 residues.

The chain links TRBV3-1 (or the pseudogene TRBV3-2) to TRBJ2-6; D is uncertain. This CDR3 is built from 16 residues. CDR1 is LGHDT, CDR2 YNNKEL, per germline (reference sequence). V lost 1 base and J lost 1, with 8 bases in between. The CDR3 loop is CASSQVASSGANVLTF. The CDR3 DNA reads TGTGCCAGCAGCCAAGTCGCCAGTTCTGGGGCCAACGTCCTGACTTTC.

The V gene is TRBV6-5, the J gene TRBJ2-7, with a weak D call TRBD2 (6 bases). CDR1 and CDR2 (germline): MNHEY, SVGAGI. V was clipped by 4 bases and J by 2 bases, with 18 bases between them. CDR3 length: 16 amino acids. CDR3 loop: CASSSSLAPITYEQYF. The DNA for the CDR3 is TGTGCCAGCAGTTCCTCACTAGCACCAATAACCTACGAGCAGTACTTC.

The chain carries TRBV18 and TRBJ2-4; D gene ambiguous. The CDR3 runs 12 residues. V lost 3 bases to trimming and J lost 6 bases, with 6 bases between them. Germline values: CDR1 KGHSH, CDR2 LQKENI. The CDR3 here is CASSPPGNIQYF. CDR3 sequence (DNA): TGTGCCAGCTCACCTCCCGGAAACATTCAGTACTTC.

This rearrangement joins TRBV3-1 (or the pseudogene TRBV3-2) to TRBJ1-2; 9 bases line up with TRBD1. Looked up from germline, CDR1 is LGHDT and CDR2 is YNNKEL (reference sequence). This CDR3 is 15 amino acids long. Losses at the gene ends were 3 bases for V and 2 bases for J; bases not matched to a gene: 4. The CDR3, as DNA: TGTGCCAGCAGCCATCCCGGGACAGGGAACTATGGCTACACCTTC. This sequence encodes CASSHPGTGNYGYTF.

This chain connects TRBV5-1 to TRBJ2-7, with TRBD1 matching 9 bases. The CDR3 contains 17 residues. V shed 5 bases and J 3 bases; nucleotides not matched to a gene: 15. Germline values: CDR1 SGHRS, CDR2 YFSETQ. In nucleotides, the CDR3 is TGCGCCAGCAGTTGGAGGGCTACGGGACAGGGAAACTACGAGCAGTACTTC. The encoded protein is CASSWRATGQGNYEQYF.

The chain has TRBV27 and TRBJ1-6; 8 nucleotides align to TRBD1. Losses at the gene ends were 5 bases for V and 6 bases for J; bases not matched to a gene: 6. The germline V gene has CDR1 MNHEY and CDR2 SMNVEV (reference sequence). This CDR3 comprises 15 residues. This chain's CDR3 is CASSLGTGVNSPLHF. CDR3 nucleotides: TGTGCCAGCAGTCTCGGGACAGGCGTTAATTCACCCCTCCACTTT.

This chain links TRBV15 with TRBJ1-3, with a tentative D call TRBD1 (6 bases). Germline CDR1 reads LNHNV; CDR2 reads YYDKDF (reference sequence). The CDR3 consists of 14 residues. The germline V and J ends were trimmed by 3 bases and 2 bases, with 8 bases remaining between them. This CDR3 reads CATSSQGPGNTIYF. The CDR3 DNA reads as TGTGCCACCAGCAGTCAGGGGCCTGGAAACACCATATATTTT.

The genes are TRBV18 and TRBJ2-1, with a weak D call TRBD1 (6 bases). The CDR3 is 14 residues long. Trimming stripped 6 bases from V and 9 bases from J, with 18 bases between. The germline V gene encodes CDR1 KGHSH and CDR2 LQKENI. CDR3: CASSQTGSRSEQFF. In nucleotides, the CDR3 is TGTGCCAGCTCCCAGACAGGTAGTCGCAGTGAGCAGTTCTTC.

In nucleotides, the CDR3 is TGTGCCAGCAGTTATAGCACCGGGGGGCCAAATGAAAAACTGTTTTTT. Translated: CASSYSTGGPNEKLFF. The chain carries TRBV6-5 and TRBJ1-4; possibly TRBD1 for D (6 bases). Germline V gene lookup returns CDR1 MNHEY and CDR2 SVGAGI. This CDR3 comprises 16 residues. The ends were cut back, 3 bases at V and 5 bases at J, with 16 bases in the middle.

This sequence joins TRBV30 and TRBJ1-5; D not certain. V gave up 5 bases and J gave up 0 bases, with 11 bases separating them. The germline V gene has CDR1 GTSNPN and CDR2 SVGIG (reference sequence). The CDR3 sequence is 14 residues long. The CDR3 coding sequence is TGTGCCTGGGGAGACGAGTATAGCAATCAGCCCCAGCATTTT. This gives the protein CAWGDEYSNQPQHF.